This T cell receptor beta chain derives from a study of blood T cell repertoires in COVID-19. Turning to the study itself: PBMCs, B-cell-depleted T cells, or T cells provided the cDNA or gDNA that made up the material.

The CDR3 extends over 18 amino acids. The V gene's germline CDR1 is LNHDA and CDR2 SQIVND (reference sequence). Trimming removed 5 bases at V and 8 bases at J, with 30 bases between. The data were produced by immunoSEQ multiplex PCR, yet TCRdb's version contains in-frame clones alone and is incomplete. Seen here are about 160,000 clones, 65% to 85% observed once, and the top ten hold roughly 9.5%. The sequence came from an elderly woman with active or convalescent COVID-19. The sequenced sample consisted of peripheral blood. J is TRBJ1-1 and V is TRBV19, with no clear D. The CDR3 reads CASSSLRTGLGKTGEAFF. Here the CDR3 DNA reads TGTGCCAGTAGTTCCCTCCGGACGGGGTTGGGCAAAACTGGGGAAGCTTTCTTT.